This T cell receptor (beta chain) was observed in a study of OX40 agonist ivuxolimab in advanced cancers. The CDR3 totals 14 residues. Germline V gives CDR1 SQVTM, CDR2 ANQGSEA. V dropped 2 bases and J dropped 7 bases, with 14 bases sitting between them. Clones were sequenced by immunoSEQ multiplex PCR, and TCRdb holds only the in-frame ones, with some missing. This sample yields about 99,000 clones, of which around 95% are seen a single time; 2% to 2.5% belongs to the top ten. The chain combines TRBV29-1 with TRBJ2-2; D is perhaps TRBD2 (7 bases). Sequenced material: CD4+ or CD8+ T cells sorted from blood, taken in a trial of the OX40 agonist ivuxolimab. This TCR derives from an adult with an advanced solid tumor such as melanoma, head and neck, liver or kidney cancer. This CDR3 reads CSVEPRGRDGELFF. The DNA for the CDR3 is TGCAGCGTTGAACCGAGGGGGAGGGACGGGGAGCTGTTTTTT.